This section outlines one T cell receptor (beta chain) sequence together with its context. This clonotype was found a few times. Its antigen remains unidentified. No base-level quality is on record; no much larger clone is a single base apart. The sample was run on an Illumina NovaSeq 6000. Using 5'RACE with constant-segment primers, TCRalpha and TCRbeta cDNA libraries were constructed, with sample barcodes and unique molecular identifiers added in the process. RNA was extracted from every sample with Trizol reagent. The libraries were amplified in two PCR steps, and the second step added a second sample barcode and Illumina TruSeq adapters. Libraries were sequenced on an Illumina NovaSeq with 2 x 150 bp paired-end reads. The original pipeline was this. Reads were demultiplexed and collapsed into UMI-guided consensus sequences with migec v1.2.7. Using mixcr v2.1.11, the UMI consensuses were aligned to TRA and TRB V and J templates and assembled into clonotypes. A clonotype was counted as expanded or contracted only if both edgeR and NoisET called the change significant, with noise models trained on biological replicates. For edgeR calls, a false discovery rate-adjusted p below 0.01 and a log2 fold-change threshold of 1 were applied. As an exploratory analysis of dynamics, max-normalized trajectories of the 1000 most abundant clonotypes were examined by PCA with hierarchical clustering. The CD4 or CD8 phenotype of responding clones was assigned using the separately sequenced CD4+ and CD8+ repertoires. The public sequencing data were trimmed at Q25 with fastp and processed into clonotypes with MiXCR by TCRdb, which kept only in-frame beta chains. Each record represents a unique CDR3 protein, reported with the most common genes and DNA among its rows. What appears here as the V and J calls and clone size reflects TCRdb's work, not the paper's. The sample profile shows approximately 60,000 distinct CDR3 sequences; about a tenth of them were found once. Around 1.2% of the sample lies in the top ten.

Ficoll-Paque density gradient centrifugation was the method used to isolate PBMCs. The sample is drawn from a study of T-cell memory formation after mild COVID-19 (dated by TCRdb to the early 2020s). Background for the entire study: Most TCR sequence clusters were specific to one of the two donors. Two young, previously healthy adult volunteers, one female and one male, were included in the cohort. Longitudinal TCRalpha and TCRbeta repertoire sequencing tracked T-cell clones expanding and contracting after mild COVID-19 in a couple of donors. Here is what the overall study found, with its caveats: Balanced CD4/CD8 phenotypes were observed for clones contracting from day 15 to 85, whereas a bias towards CD4+ was observed for a second wave of clones expanding from day 15 to 37. SARS-CoV-2 specificity of the second-wave clones peaking on day 37 was not confirmed. Contracting CD4+ clones were located mainly in the CM and EM memory subsets, whereas CD8+ clones were found to be enriched in EMRA. The detection of some responding clones in pre-infection memory suggests that pre-existing cross-reactive memory T cells joined the SARS-CoV-2 response. Only two mild cases were covered by the study, and larger cohorts that include severe cases with pre-infection samples were considered necessary.

The sample taken for sequencing was PBMCs or a T cell subset sorted from them (not recorded which). The origin of this receptor is a man younger than 35 who had mild COVID-19 (a few samples of this study predate the infection). The sample titles of this study are shuffled in the database, so cell type and time point are left out; the donor was told from shared clones.

CDR3 loop: CASSATGGDNQPQHF. The DNA sequence is as follows: TGTGCCAGCAGCGCGACAGGGGGCGACAATCAGCCCCAGCATTTT. The chain is encoded by TRBV7-9 joined to TRBJ1-5; 10 bases in the junction line up with TRBD1. As encoded in the germline V gene (reference sequence), CDR1 is SEHNR while CDR2 is FQNEAQ. The CDR3 runs 15 amino acids, cysteine and phenylalanine included. Just the 45-base CDR3 DNA is kept, in frame starting at base 1. Trimming takes 5 bases off V and 3 bases off J; junction bases not matched to a gene: 4.